These T cell receptor beta chains were read from a single sample in a study of OX40 agonist ivuxolimab in advanced cancers. This table comes from immunoSEQ multiplex PCR, and its TCRdb copy is limited to in-frame clones, with some not included. The table lists tens of thousands of clones, 65% to 85% of them singletons. This material consisted of CD4+ or CD8+ T cells sorted from blood, taken in a trial of the OX40 agonist ivuxolimab. The receptors were gathered from an adult with an advanced solid tumor such as melanoma, head and neck, liver or kidney cancer. Both conserved end residues are part of each CDR3. D genes are given only for firm matches. Clone size is shown for a subset of rows, as once, few, many or a class of expanded clone.

j_gene,d_gene,v_gene,abundance,CDR3nt,CDR3aa
TRBJ2-7,NA,TRBV2,NA,TGTGCCAGCAGTGAAGGGACTGGCAGCTCCTACGAGCAGTACTTC,CASSEGTGSSYEQYF
TRBJ2-2,NA,TRBV7-3,NA,TGTGCCAGCAGCCGGACAGAAGGAACCGGGGAGCTGTTTTTT,CASSRTEGTGELFF
TRBJ1-1,NA,TRBV6-6,NA,TGTGCCAGCACCGAGATGTGGGCGAGCACTGAAGCTTTCTTT,CASTEMWASTEAFF
TRBJ2-3,TRBD1,TRBV30,once,TGTGCCTCTTCCGGGACAGGGGGCACAGATACGCAGTATTTT,CASSGTGGTDTQYF
TRBJ1-2,TRBD1,TRBV13,NA,TGTGCCAGCAGCCAAGACAGGGGGCGCGATGGCTACACCTTC,CASSQDRGRDGYTF
TRBJ2-7,NA,TRBV7-5,few,TGTGCCAGCAGCTTTGCAGGGGTTAACTACGAGCAGTACTTC,CASSFAGVNYEQYF
TRBJ2-3,TRBD2,TRBV6-1,NA,TGTGCCAGCAGGAGACTAGCGGGAGGAGATACGCAGTATTTT,CASRRLAGGDTQYF
TRBJ1-5,TRBD1,TRBV4-1,NA,TGTGCCAGCAGCTCGACAGGGGCTGGCAATCAGCCCCAGCATTTT,CASSSTGAGNQPQHF
TRBJ1-3,NA,TRBV4-1,NA,TGCGCCAGCAGCCAGGATCCGGGGTCTGGAAACACCATATATTTT,CASSQDPGSGNTIYF
TRBJ2-1,TRBD2,TRBV19,NA,TGTGCCAGTAGCTCCGGAACTAGCGGGTACAATGAGCAGTTCTTC,CASSSGTSGYNEQFF
TRBJ1-4,NA,TRBV29-1,NA,TGCAGCGTGTTTTTGGGGAGGGGTGGAGGTGAAAAACTGTTTTTT,CSVFLGRGGGEKLFF